This passage covers 18 T cell receptor beta chains from one sample sequenced in a study of cytomegalovirus exposure and HLA in healthy donors. PCR was performed using 60 Vbeta and 13 Jbeta primers. Measured with immunoSEQ multiplex PCR; TCRdb has only the in-frame clones, and not every one. The profile shows 55,000 to 80,000 clones, around 70% of them singletons. Sequences were obtained from PBMCs. These receptors were collected from a man aged 35 to 55 in good health and CMV-seropositive.

CDR3 DNA: TGTGCCAGCAGCAAAGGGGGACAGAGAACCCTAGAGCAGTTCTTC. It yields the protein CASSKGGQRTLEQFF. The chain carries TRBV7-8 and TRBJ2-1; 7 bases align to TRBD1. This CDR3 spans 15 amino acids. Germline CDR1 and CDR2: SGHVS and FQNEAQ. With V trimmed by 5 bases and J by 10 bases, 14 bases remained unmatched.

This clone has more than one count but fewer than ten. With a far larger clone one base away, a read error is the likely cause. Other DNA sequences in this sample translate to the same CDR3. This chain connects TRBV30 to TRBJ2-6, with TRBD1 identical over 7 bases. Looked up from germline, CDR1 is GTSNPN and CDR2 is SVGIG (reference sequence). The CDR3 runs 15 residues. The CDR3 sequence is CAWSAEGAGANVLTF. The CDR3 coding sequence is TGTGCCTGGAGTGCTGAGGGGGCCGGGGCCAACGTTCTGACTTTC.

Comment on this clone: A far larger clone is just one base off, so this is likely a read error. This same CDR3 is encoded by further DNA sequences in the sample. The chain recombines TRBV11-3 with TRBJ2-1; 9 nucleotides match TRBD1. From germline, CDR1 is SGHNT and CDR2 YENEEA. Trimming cost V 3 bases and J 2 bases; bases outside gene matches: 2. The CDR3 totals 15 residues. CDR3: CASSFGDRAYNEQFF. The DNA of the CDR3 is TGTGCCAGCAGCTTCGGGGACAGGGCCTACAATGAGCAGTTCTTC.

This clone was counted a few times. The chain employs TRBV5-6 and TRBJ1-2; 12 nucleotides agree with TRBD1. The CDR3 has 14 residues. Germline-derived CDR1 and CDR2 are SGHDT and YYEEEE. V trimming: 5 bases; J trimming: 7 bases; junction bases outside the gene matches: 6. CDR3 coding DNA: TGTGCCAGCAGTAGGGACAGGGGGCGGGCTGGCTACACCTTC. Its protein is CASSRDRGRAGYTF.

This clone showed up just once. The chain employs TRBV18 and TRBJ2-5; 9 nucleotides line up with TRBD2. Germline values: CDR1 KGHSH, CDR2 LQKENI. This CDR3 comprises 15 residues. The junction had 1 base not matched to a gene; V was cut back by 2 bases and J by 0 bases. In DNA form, the CDR3 reads TGTGCCAGCTCACCAGCGGGGGGGTACCAAGAGACCCAGTACTTC. As protein: CASSPAGGYQETQYF.

The rearrangement joins TRBV27 to TRBJ2-7, with D unresolved. CDR1 and CDR2 from the germline V gene are MNHEY and SMNVEV (reference sequence). This CDR3 is 13 amino acids long. Trimming took 3 bases from V and 5 from J, leaving 11 bases between them. CDR3 sequence (DNA): TGTGCCAGCAGTTTCCTCGACACTGACGAGCAGTACTTC. It codes for CASSFLDTDEQYF.

This clone has only a few counts. This chain joins TRBV5-1 and TRBJ1-5; TRBD1 aligns across 7 bases. The CDR3 has 15 amino acids. The germline V gene encodes CDR1 SGHRS and CDR2 YFSETQ. V lost 0 bases to trimming and J lost 3 bases; unmatched junction nucleotides: 3. The CDR3 DNA is TGCGCCAGCAGCTTGGAGGGGGCCCCCAATCAGCCCCAGCATTTT. This sequence encodes CASSLEGAPNQPQHF.

V and J are TRBV4-3 and TRBJ2-3, with TRBD2 identical over 12 bases. Germline V gene sequence: CDR1 LGHNA, CDR2 YSLEER. The CDR3 covers 17 residues. The ends lost 2 bases at V and 2 bases at J; junction bases unmatched: 5. In nucleotides, the CDR3 is TGCGCCAGCAGCCAACAAGGACTAGCGGGGTCCACAGATACGCAGTATTTT. Translated, it gives CASSQQGLAGSTDTQYF.

The rearrangement links TRBV4-2 to TRBJ1-2; the D is unclear. Germline V gene sequence: CDR1 LGHNA, CDR2 YNFKEQ. V was clipped by 4 bases and J by 4 bases, with 19 bases between them. The CDR3 consists of 16 residues. This CDR3 reads CASSPSSGPPLYGYTF. The CDR3 DNA reads TGTGCCAGCAGCCCCTCGAGCGGGCCACCCCTCTATGGCTACACCTTC.

The chain couples TRBV9 to TRBJ2-5; 7 bases line up with TRBD1. This CDR3 region has 12 residues. Germline V gene lookup returns CDR1 SGDLS and CDR2 YYNGEE. V lost 4 bases, J lost 8 bases, and 5 bases stayed unmatched. DNA of the CDR3: TGTGCCAGCAGCATCTCAGGGGGTACCCAGTACTTC. It codes for CASSISGGTQYF. Based on the CDR3 plus reference TRBV9 and TRBJ2-5, the full variable domain is DSGVTQTPKHLITATGQRVTLRCSPRSGDLSVYWYQQSLDQGLQFLIQYYNGEERAKGNILERFSAQQFPDLHSELNLSSLELGDSALYFCASSISGGTQYFGPGTRLLVL.

The chain has TRBV9 and TRBJ1-5, with D possibly being TRBD1 (6 bases). The V end was cut by 0 bases, the J end by 8 bases, with 12 bases between. Germline CDR1 and CDR2: SGDLS and YYNGEE. CDR3 length: 14 residues. Written as DNA, the CDR3 is TGTGCCAGCAGCGTAGAGGGGGGGATGGAGCCCCAGCATTTT. Protein sequence: CASSVEGGMEPQHF.

J is TRBJ2-5 and V is TRBV9, with TRBD2 matching 11 bases. V trimming: 0 bases; J trimming: 6 bases; junction bases outside the gene matches: 4. Looked up from germline, CDR1 is SGDLS and CDR2 is YYNGEE. This CDR3 contains 15 residues. The chain's CDR3 is CASSVGASGGQTQYF. For the CDR3, the DNA is TGTGCCAGCAGCGTAGGCGCTAGCGGGGGGCAGACCCAGTACTTC.

The V gene is TRBV4-3, the J gene TRBJ1-2, with D possibly being TRBD1 (6 bases). Germline loops: CDR1 LGHNA, CDR2 YSLEER. V lost 0 bases, J lost 3 bases, and 8 bases lay in between. The CDR3 runs 14 residues. The CDR3 DNA reads TGCGCCAGCAGCCAAGAGGCAGGGGACTATGGCTACACCTTC. Translation: CASSQEAGDYGYTF.

The chain links TRBV28 to TRBJ1-1; 8 bases match TRBD1. Losses at the gene ends were 6 bases for V and 6 bases for J; bases not matched to a gene: 9. CDR1 MDHEN and CDR2 SYDVKM come from the germline V gene. The CDR3 covers 14 residues. The DNA of the CDR3 is TGTGCCAGCAGGCCGACAGGGGATCTCGCTGAAGCTTTCTTT. Its protein is CASRPTGDLAEAFF.

The CDR3 loop is CASSSRDRNEKLFF. In DNA, the CDR3 is TGTGCCAGCAGCTCCCGGGACAGAAATGAAAAACTGTTTTTT. The chain carries TRBV21-1 and TRBJ1-4; the table's D call, TRBD1, was not checked against the DNA. TRBV21-1 is a listed pseudogene. The CDR3 consists of 14 residues.

J is TRBJ2-7 and V is TRBV15, with D perhaps TRBD2 (5 bases). The CDR3 is made up of 14 amino acids. Between the trimmed V and J ends, which lost 3 bases and 4 bases, there was a span of 13 bases. Per the germline V gene, CDR1 is LNHNV and CDR2 is YYDKDF (reference sequence). The CDR3: CATSSGDAVYEQYF. In DNA form, the CDR3 reads TGTGCCACCAGCAGCGGGGATGCAGTTTACGAGCAGTACTTC.

The chain uses TRBV14 and TRBJ1-1, with D maybe TRBD1 (5 bases). Trimming stripped 2 bases from V and 3 bases from J, with 19 bases between. Looked up from germline, CDR1 is SGHDN and CDR2 is FVKESK. The CDR3 runs to 17 residues. CDR3 in amino acids: CASSQSRDFVRHTEAFF. CDR3 nucleotide sequence: TGTGCCAGCAGCCAATCCCGGGACTTTGTACGGCACACTGAAGCTTTCTTT.

The V and J genes are TRBV11-2 and TRBJ2-7, with D hard to call. V gave up 5 bases and J gave up 0 bases, with 8 bases separating them. Germline V gene lookup returns CDR1 SGHAT and CDR2 FQNNGV. The CDR3 runs 13 residues. The CDR3 reads CASSRISSYEQYF. The CDR3 region has the DNA TGTGCCAGCAGCCGCATTAGCTCCTACGAGCAGTACTTC.